This TCR beta chain derives from a study of OX40 agonist ivuxolimab in advanced cancers. Regarding the study in general: Ivuxolimab was an agonistic, fully human IgG2 monoclonal antibody directed against OX40 (CD134), a costimulatory receptor. Intravenous ivuxolimab was administered to patients every 2 weeks at six dose levels: 0.01, 0.1, 0.3, 1.5, 3 and 10 mg/kg. Among the 50 to 55 dose-escalation patients, roughly 20 had hepatocellular carcinoma, roughly 15 melanoma, 9 renal cell carcinoma and 9 head and neck cancer. A male proportion of nearly 85% and a mean age of 60 years, ranging from 23 to 79, were recorded for the dose-escalation cohort. Patients were allowed to have had prior anti-PD-1, anti-PD-L1 or anti-CTLA-4 therapy, and 30% to 50% of the dose-escalation patients had previously received checkpoint inhibitors. Partial responses occurred in three dose-escalation patients, of whom one had hepatocellular carcinoma and two had cutaneous melanoma. Peripheral TCRbeta sequencing was intended to test whether TCR sequence diversity was altered and clonal T-cell expansion was caused by ivuxolimab. The paper covers the monotherapy dose-escalation part of the phase I ivuxolimab trial, which included N ≈ 52 patients. Summary of the overall study and its limitations: After ivuxolimab, expanded clones were on average more numerous among CD8+ T cells than among CD4+ T cells. Antigen specificity was not determined for the clonally expanded peripheral T cells. Low levels of normalized T-cell clonal expansion were also seen in some patients who did not respond. At doses of 0.1 to 3.0 mg/kg, clonal expansion of both CD4+ and CD8+ blood T cells was observed from baseline to week 6. Partial responders in the 0.1-3.0 mg/kg groups had among the lowest normalized peripheral clonal expansion, especially among CD8+ T cells.

Patients with a history of autoimmune disease or receiving systemic immunosuppression were excluded from the trial. Peripheral blood for TCR sequencing was collected from all dose cohorts at baseline, on cycle 4 day 1, and on cycle 7 day 1. Samples came from an open-label, multicenter, first-in-human phase I dose-escalation trial of ivuxolimab. Adults with locally advanced or metastatic melanoma, renal cell, hepatocellular, or head and neck squamous cell carcinoma were enrolled in the trial. Before TCR sequencing, CD4+ T cells and CD8+ T cells from peripheral blood were sorted into separate populations. To note about this clone: The antigen it binds to is not known. Base qualities are not recorded, but no much larger clone differs from it by a single base.

Genomic DNA was isolated from the sorted cells so that the TCRbeta CDR3 region could be sequenced. The immunoSEQ Assay was used for sequencing of TCRbeta CDR3 regions. In TCRdb, the immuneACCESS table is reduced to in-frame sequences with V and J assigned. These tables do not hold every clone; where another copy was compared, an unresolved V gene accounts for under half, and the others remain unexplained. Across this sample there are tens of thousands of clones, with 84% seen only once. The biggest ten clones account for approximately 22% of the sample. The CDR3, cysteine through phenylalanine, is 11 amino acids long. CDR3 DNA is the only sequence kept; it has 33 bases, read in frame from the first base. Reading the germline V gene (reference sequence) gives CDR1 MNHEY and CDR2 SMNVEV. For this chain, trimming is 4 bases at the V end and 10 bases at the J end, and the number of junction bases without a gene match is 2.

The specimen comprised CD4+ or CD8+ T cells sorted from blood, sampled in a trial of the OX40 agonist ivuxolimab. The clonotype originates from an adult with an advanced solid tumor such as melanoma, head and neck, liver or kidney cancer. The V and J segments used are TRBV27 and TRBJ1-1; 8 of the junction bases match TRBD1. The DNA sequence is TGTGCCAGCAGTTCAGGGGGCGTAGCTTTCTTT. Its coded protein is CASSSGGVAFF.